This entry features one TCR beta chain sequence. The antigen remains unidentified. With 1 base removed from V and 5 bases from J, the gap between germline ends came to 16 bases. The CDR3 contains 16 residues. Germline values: CDR1 SGHNT, CDR2 YYREEE (reference sequence). This entry is derived from a study of shared clonotypes between healthy human individuals. Overall study results and limits: Roughly 5% of naive CD4 clonotypes were shared across a few donors. Relative to memory subsets, naive subsets generally showed larger estimated richness.

Every subset's genomic DNA went evenly onto several immunoSEQ plates. Assay: immunoSEQ multiplex PCR; the TCRdb copy retains only in-frame clones and omits some. Here the sample spans about 1.5 million clones, around 98% being singletons. The J gene is TRBJ2-1, the V gene TRBV5-4; tentatively, D is TRBD2 (5 bases). The sample consisted of naive CD4+ T cells sorted from blood. Subset given: CD45RA+ positively selected. The clonotype originates from a young man in good health. As DNA, the CDR3 is TGTGCCAGCAGCTTGCAGCCGGGGTCAGCCAACAATGAGCAGTTCTTC. Translation gives CASSLQPGSANNEQFF.